This T cell receptor (beta chain) was recorded in a study of T cell changes during pregnancy in multiple sclerosis. Sequencing used immunoSEQ multiplex PCR; TCRdb keeps in-frame clones, though not all of them. In the table there are fewer than 65,000 clones, roughly 94% of which are singletons. Germline CDR1 is SGHKS and CDR2 is YYEKEE (reference sequence). The V segment lost 9 bases and the J segment 7 bases; nucleotides outside the gene matches: 17. CDR3 length: 15 residues. The source of this sequence is a female donor with multiple sclerosis, enrolled in a pregnancy study. The chain has TRBV5-5 and TRBJ1-1, with 8 positions matching TRBD1. The sample consisted of CD4+ T cells from peripheral blood mononuclear cells, taken in the third trimester of pregnancy. CDR3 residues: CATQKGQAAAIEAFF. For the CDR3, the DNA is TGTGCCACTCAAAAGGGACAGGCCGCGGCCATTGAAGCTTTCTTT. Supplemented by reference TRBV5-5 and TRBJ1-1, the full variable domain reads DAGVTQSPTHLIKTRGQQVTLRCSPISGHKSVSWYQQVLGQGPQFIFQYYEKEERGRGNFPDRFSARQFPNYSSELNVNALLLGDSALYLCATQKGQAAAIEAFFGQGTRLTVV.